A single sample gave rise to the 30 T cell receptor beta chains below, sequenced in a study of vaccination and CD4 T cells after COVID-19. Once obtained from cultured CD4+ T cells, the DNA was sequenced using the Oncomine TCR Beta short-read assay. One entry per CDR3 protein results from TCRdb running MiXCR on the PCR reads. The sample lists roughly 7,600 distinct CDR3 sequences; about 70% were seen once. Treatment described: roughly nine-day PBMC culture with coronavirus spike peptide pools or control peptides (ViraFEST assay). These receptors' antigens are unknown. The material sequenced was cultured CD4+ T cells from blood, taken after SARS-CoV-2 vaccination. Receptors originate from a human donor with COVID-19.

This clonotype has just a few counts. The CDR3: CASSITTGQGWQPQHF. In DNA, the CDR3 is TGTGCCAGTAGTATTACCACGGGACAGGGCTGGCAGCCCCAGCATTTT. The rearrangement uses TRBV19 and TRBJ1-5; 9 positions match TRBD1. This CDR3 spans 16 amino acids. Germline CDR1 and CDR2: LNHDA and SQIVND (reference sequence). V shed 3 bases and J 7 bases; nucleotides not matched to a gene: 10.

This clonotype was detected once. J is TRBJ1-1 and V is TRBV6-1; 10 nucleotides match TRBD1. V lost 6 bases and J lost 6; bases outside the gene matches: 13. CDR1 and CDR2 from the germline V gene are MNHNS and SASEGT. The CDR3 covers 16 residues. The chain's CDR3 is CASRTGTGVRVAEAFF. DNA for the CDR3: TGTGCCAGCAGGACCGGGACAGGGGTCAGGGTCGCTGAAGCTTTCTTT.

The chain has TRBV4-2 and TRBJ1-6; maybe TRBD1 (6 bases). CDR1 and CDR2 from the germline V gene are LGHNA and YNFKEQ. CDR3 length: 16 residues. Trimming removed 5 bases from V and 10 bases from J, with 21 bases in between. Written as DNA, the CDR3 is TGTGCCAGCAGCGATATAAGGGGGGGAATTGACTCACCCCTCCACTTT. Translation gives CASSDIRGGIDSPLHF.

A word on this clonotype: An end of the junction differs from the germline gene, which may be a read error. The chain has TRBV6-2 or TRBV6-3 and TRBJ2-3; TRBD2 aligns across 9 bases. CDR1 is MNHEY, CDR2 SVGEGT, per germline. This CDR3 comprises 15 residues. The CDR3 nucleotides read TGTGCCAGCAGTAGGGGAGCGGGAGGCACAGATACGCGGTATTTT. Its translation: CASSRGAGGTDTRYF.

This chain links TRBV7-2 with TRBJ2-2, with unresolved D. The CDR3 runs to 11 residues. Germline V gives CDR1 SGHTA, CDR2 FQGNSA. V was pared by 1 base and J by 7 bases, with 1 base between. The CDR3 nucleotides read TGTGCCAGCAGCTTAGACGGGGAGCTGTTTTTT. The encoded protein is CASSLDGELFF.

This chain uses TRBV6-1 with TRBJ2-5; perhaps TRBD1 as D (5 bases). Germline CDR1 reads MNHNS; CDR2 reads SASEGT. The CDR3 is 11 residues long. Trimming pared 6 bases from V and 5 bases from J, leaving 7 bases between. CDR3 bases: TGTGCCAGCAGCTCAGGGGAGACCCAGTACTTC. It encodes CASSSGETQYF.

This rearrangement joins TRBV2 to TRBJ1-2; D may be TRBD1 (6 bases). The CDR3 consists of 15 residues. Germline V gives CDR1 SNHLY, CDR2 FYNNEI. V lost 6 bases and J 4 bases, leaving 18 bases between the germline ends. The CDR3 sequence is CASRGASAGIYGYTF. DNA for the CDR3: TGTGCCAGCAGGGGGGCGTCGGCCGGGATCTATGGCTACACCTTC.

This clonotype was recorded a few times. The CDR3 is CASNGYSNQPQHF. CDR3 DNA: TGTGCCAGCAACGGGTATAGCAATCAGCCCCAGCATTTT. V is TRBV6-1 and J is TRBJ1-5; D is unclear. This CDR3 spans 13 amino acids. The germline V and J ends were trimmed by 7 bases and 0 bases, with 7 bases remaining between them. In germline, CDR1 is MNHNS, CDR2 SASEGT.

The chain combines TRBV7-9 with TRBJ2-2; 10 nucleotides align to TRBD2. In germline, CDR1 is SEHNR, CDR2 FQNEAQ (reference sequence). The CDR3 consists of 14 residues. The V and J ends lost 4 bases and 5 bases, in that order; junction bases with no gene match: 1. The CDR3 reads CASSSGLATGELFF. CDR3 nucleotides: TGTGCCAGCAGCTCGGGACTAGCGACCGGGGAGCTGTTTTTT. Full variable domain (remainder filled in from reference TRBV7-9 and TRBJ2-2): DTGVSQNPRHKITKRGQNVTFRCDPISEHNRLYWYRQTLGQGPEFLTYFQNEAQLEKSRLLSDRFSAERPKGSFSTLEIQRTEQGDSAMYLCASSSGLATGELFFGEGSRLTVL.

The chain links TRBV6-1 to TRBJ1-6; the match to TRBD1 covers 7 bases. The trim removed 5 bases at V and 6 bases at J, leaving 7 bases unmatched. This CDR3 has 15 residues. Germline CDR1 is MNHNS and CDR2 is SASEGT. The CDR3 DNA reads as TGTGCCAGCAGTCTCCAGGGGGAGCTTAATTCACCCCTCCACTTT. Translating it yields CASSLQGELNSPLHF.

The table lists this clonotype with a count of one. The DNA of the CDR3 is TGCAGTGCTGGACCGGTGAGGACTGACCAAGAGACCCAGTACTTC. Protein: CSAGPVRTDQETQYF. The gene calls are TRBV20-1 and TRBJ2-5; D perhaps matches TRBD2 (5 bases). The CDR3 has 15 amino acids. The germline V gene encodes CDR1 DFQATT and CDR2 SNEGSKA (reference sequence). Between the trimmed V and J ends, which lost 5 bases and 0 bases, there was a span of 16 bases.

V usage is TRBV11-3 and J usage is TRBJ2-7, with TRBD1 as a possible D gene (6 bases). Germline V gene lookup returns CDR1 SGHNT and CDR2 YENEEA. This CDR3 has 14 residues. Between the trimmed V and J ends, which lost 5 bases and 3 bases, there was a span of 14 bases. CDR3: CASSPEQGYYEQYF. CDR3 bases: TGTGCCAGCAGCCCGGAACAGGGATACTACGAGCAGTACTTC.

This chain uses TRBV7-2 with TRBJ2-1; D uncertain. With 4 bases removed from V and 6 bases from J, the gap between germline ends came to 16 bases. CDR1 is SGHTA and CDR2 is FQGNSA in the germline V gene. The CDR3 is 15 amino acids. CDR3 sequence: CASSYRSGAGNEQFF. The DNA of the CDR3 is TGTGCCAGCAGCTACCGATCCGGCGCAGGCAATGAGCAGTTCTTC.

This chain joins TRBV5-5 and TRBJ2-3, with unresolved D. There are 14 residues in the CDR3. V gave up 3 bases and J gave up 1 base, with 9 bases separating them. The germline V gene encodes CDR1 SGHKS and CDR2 YYEKEE (reference sequence). The DNA of the CDR3 is TGTGCCAGCAGCTCCCCTTCGGGCACAGATACGCAGTATTTT. It translates to CASSSPSGTDTQYF.

The table lists this clonotype with a few counts. The chain is built from TRBV7-6 and TRBJ2-3; D unresolved. V lost 5 bases and J 5 bases, leaving 11 bases between the germline ends. This CDR3 is built from 13 residues. Germline CDR1 reads SGHVS; CDR2 reads FNYEAQ. CDR3 DNA: TGTGCCAGCAGCGTAGTCAGAGGAGATACGCAGTATTTT. Protein sequence: CASSVVRGDTQYF. The entire variable domain, with the rest obtained from reference TRBV7-6 and TRBJ2-3, is as follows: GAGVSQSPRYKVTKRGQDVALRCDPISGHVSLYWYRQALGQGPEFLTYFNYEAQQDKSGLPNDRFSAERPEGSISTLTIQRTEQRDSAMYRCASSVVRGDTQYFGPGTRLTVL.

A few counts support this clonotype. This chain uses TRBV10-2 with TRBJ1-2, with D uncertain. Germline V lookup: CDR1 WSHSY, CDR2 SAAADI. V was cut by 2 bases and J by 9 bases, with 7 bases left in between. The CDR3 totals 11 residues. CDR3 bases: TGCGCCAGCAGTGAGAAAGGGAGCTACACCTTC. Its protein product is CASSEKGSYTF.

J is TRBJ2-3 and V is TRBV30, with D perhaps assigned TRBD1 or TRBD2 (5 bases each). Germline CDR1 is GTSNPN and CDR2 is SVGIG (reference sequence). Trimming removed 4 bases at V and 2 bases at J, with 10 bases between. The CDR3 covers 13 residues. The CDR3 here is CAWTDGTTDTQYF. DNA of the CDR3: TGTGCCTGGACGGATGGGACCACAGATACGCAGTATTTT.

CDR3 loop: CAIQGGTIGYTF. In nucleotides, the CDR3 is TGTGCCATTCAGGGAGGAACTATTGGCTACACCTTC. The chain joins TRBV19 to TRBJ1-2, with D perhaps TRBD1 (5 bases). V lost 10 bases, J lost 7 bases, and 16 bases lay in between. The germline CDR1 and CDR2 sequences are LNHDA and SQIVND (reference sequence). The CDR3 is 12 residues long.

For the CDR3, the DNA is TGCAGTGCTACAGGGCAGGCTAATGAAAAACTGTTTTTT. It is translated as CSATGQANEKLFF. The chain uses TRBV20-1 and TRBJ1-4; a weak D match, TRBD1 (5 bases). V lost 4 bases, J lost 3 bases, and 9 bases lay in between. This CDR3 spans 13 amino acids. Germline CDR1 and CDR2: DFQATT and SNEGSKA (reference sequence).

The chain is built from TRBV20-1 and TRBJ2-7, with 7 bases that match TRBD2. The CDR3 contains 15 residues. Trimming took 4 bases from V and 6 from J; bases not matched to a gene: 15. In germline, CDR1 is DFQATT, CDR2 SNEGSKA (reference sequence). CDR3 coding DNA: TGCAGTGCTATGGGTGGGGGGGGGTTTCGGTTCGAGCAGTACTTC. This encodes CSAMGGGGFRFEQYF.

The genes are TRBV10-2 and TRBJ1-5, with D unresolved. The V end was cut by 2 bases, the J end by 5 bases, with 13 bases between. The CDR3 totals 15 residues. Germline assignment: CDR1 WSHSY and CDR2 SAAADI. Here the CDR3 DNA reads TGCGCCAGCAGTGAGAGTAGCGGCCCCTATCAGCCCCAGCATTTT. Amino acid sequence: CASSESSGPYQPQHF.

A single count supports this clonotype. The J gene is TRBJ1-6, the V gene TRBV28, with unresolved D. The germline V gene has CDR1 MDHEN and CDR2 SYDVKM. The CDR3 is 13 amino acids. V dropped 10 bases and J dropped 0 bases, with 7 bases sitting between them. The CDR3 DNA reads as TGTGCCACCGGACTCTCCTATAATTCACCCCTCCACTTT. Translated, it gives CATGLSYNSPLHF.

There are a few counts of this clonotype. This chain links TRBV7-2 with TRBJ1-5; possibly TRBD1 for D (6 bases). The CDR3 is 15 residues long. Per the germline V gene, CDR1 is SGHTA and CDR2 is FQGNSA. The V and J ends lost 4 bases and 5 bases respectively, with 15 bases between them. The CDR3 is CASSYQGPHYQPQHF. The CDR3 nucleotides read TGTGCCAGCAGCTATCAGGGGCCCCATTATCAGCCCCAGCATTTT. The complete variable domain, with remaining parts taken from reference TRBV7-2 and TRBJ1-5, reads GAGVSQSPSNKVTEKGKDVELRCDPISGHTALYWYRQSLGQGLEFLIYFQGNSAPDKSGLPSDRFSAERTGGSVSTLTIQRTQQEDSAVYLCASSYQGPHYQPQHFGDGTRLSIL.

This clonotype was seen a handful of times. This chain uses TRBV6-1 with TRBJ1-5; D gene uncertain. This CDR3 is 11 amino acids long. Trimming removed 3 bases from V and 11 bases from J, with 8 bases in between. The germline CDR1 and CDR2 sequences are MNHNS and SASEGT. This CDR3 reads CASSETLSQHF. The CDR3 DNA sequence: TGTGCCAGCAGTGAGACGCTTTCCCAGCATTTT.

The CDR3 nucleotides read TGCAGTGCTAGCCCTTTTAGAGGGATCCCTGGCTACACCTTC. Its translation is CSASPFRGIPGYTF. This sequence joins TRBV20-1 and TRBJ1-2; D ambiguous. V dropped 3 bases and J dropped 7 bases, with 18 bases sitting between them. The CDR3 has 14 residues. CDR1 DFQATT and CDR2 SNEGSKA come from the germline V gene (reference sequence).

The V and J genes are TRBV20-1 and TRBJ2-7, with D maybe TRBD2 (6 bases). With 3 bases removed from V and 2 bases from J, the gap between germline ends came to 11 bases. Germline V gene data show CDR1 as DFQATT and CDR2 as SNEGSKA (reference sequence). The CDR3 contains 13 residues. The CDR3 bases are TGCAGTGCTAGTCCCGGGGGAACCTACGAGCAGTACTTC. This codes for CSASPGGTYEQYF.

The genes are TRBV28 and TRBJ1-1; D gene uncertain. With 3 bases removed from V and 8 bases from J, the gap between germline ends came to 7 bases. From germline, CDR1 is MDHEN and CDR2 SYDVKM. The CDR3 sequence is 11 residues long. This CDR3 reads CASSFPTEAFF. CDR3 bases: TGTGCCAGCAGTTTCCCCACAGAAGCTTTCTTT.

The chain links TRBV5-1 to TRBJ1-1, with a possible D match to TRBD1 (6 bases). Trimming pared 3 bases from V and 2 bases from J, leaving 11 bases between. CDR1 and CDR2 (germline): SGHRS, YFSETQ. The CDR3 runs to 14 residues. As DNA, the CDR3 is TGCGCCAGCAGCTCCGGACAGATAAACACTGAAGCTTTCTTT. It translates to CASSSGQINTEAFF.

This chain joins TRBV10-2 and TRBJ1-1, with D perhaps matching TRBD1 (6 bases). CDR1 is WSHSY, CDR2 SAAADI, per germline. The V end lost 5 bases, the J end lost 5 bases, and 12 bases lay between the germline ends. The CDR3 length is 13 residues. The CDR3 sequence: CASSNRGETEAFF. The CDR3 region has the DNA TGCGCCAGCAGTAATAGGGGGGAGACTGAAGCTTTCTTT.

The chain joins TRBV6-2 or TRBV6-3 to TRBJ1-6; no reliable D call. The CDR3 spans 13 residues. Germline values: CDR1 MNHEY, CDR2 SVGEGT. The ends were cut back, 7 bases at V and 8 bases at J, with 12 bases in the middle. This CDR3 reads CASTRNLDSPLHF. For the CDR3, the DNA is TGTGCCAGCACCAGGAACCTTGATTCACCCCTCCACTTT.